This TCR beta chain was recovered during a study of OX40 agonist ivuxolimab in advanced cancers. Study at large: The treatment was a fully human IgG2 OX40 agonist, ivuxolimab. The study enrolled dose-escalation patients with hepatocellular carcinoma, melanoma, renal cell or head and neck cancer. The study reported partial responses in three patients: one hepatocellular carcinoma, two cutaneous melanoma.

The protocol was immunoSEQ multiplex PCR, while the TCRdb copy is restricted to in-frame clones and leaves out a portion. Of about 77,000 clones detected, approximately 84% appear once; the ten largest clones hold over 3.5%. J gave up 6 bases and V 1 base, and 7 bases lay outside the gene matches. CDR1 and CDR2 (germline): SGHTA, FQGNSA. The CDR3 contains 15 residues. Sequences were derived from CD4+ or CD8+ T cells sorted from blood, sampled in a trial of the OX40 agonist ivuxolimab. This rearrangement joins TRBV7-2 to TRBJ2-7, with 9 bases fitting TRBD2. The source is an adult with an advanced solid tumor such as melanoma, head and neck, liver or kidney cancer. In nucleotides, the CDR3 is TGTGCCAGCAGCTTAGATGTTAGCGGGAGCGGCGAGCAGTACTTC. Its protein is CASSLDVSGSGEQYF.